This T cell receptor beta chain stems from a study of T-cell memory formation after mild COVID-19. Whole-study findings and limits: Pre-infection memory already had some responding clones, implying cross-reactive memory joined. Whether second-wave clones peaking at day 37 were SARS-CoV-2 specific went unconfirmed.

This clonotype was observed a few times. What it recognizes is unknown. Germline V gene sequence: CDR1 SGDLS, CDR2 YYNGEE. This CDR3 region has 16 residues. V lost 2 bases, J lost 1 base, and 6 bases stayed unmatched. TCRdb independently ran MiXCR on the 5' RACE reads; one entry per CDR3 protein. The sample records roughly 110,000 distinct CDR3 sequences, more than 15% being singletons. The specimen sequenced was PBMCs or a T cell subset sorted from them (not recorded which). The chain recombines TRBV9 with TRBJ1-2; 9 nucleotides line up with TRBD1. The TCR was taken from an adult woman who had mild COVID-19 (a few samples of this study predate the infection). Cell type and time point are not known. In DNA, the CDR3 is TGTGCCAGCAGCGTCTCCGGACAGGGGATTAACTATGGCTACACCTTC. Encoded protein: CASSVSGQGINYGYTF.